The 14 T cell receptor beta chains listed next were all sequenced from one sample in a study of shared clonotypes between healthy human individuals. Positively selected for CCR7, the CD45RO-negative cells used as naive CD8 cells excluded terminally differentiated effector memory CD45RA+ cells. Clones were read by immunoSEQ multiplex PCR, and TCRdb kept only the in-frame ones, dropping some. The data show hundreds of thousands of clones, about 96% seen once. Sample: naive CD8+ T cells sorted from blood. These TCRs come from a woman under 40 in good health.

A single count supports this clone. The sample carries other DNA sequences with the same CDR3. The J gene is TRBJ2-7, the V gene TRBV27, with TRBD1 as a possible D gene (5 bases). The CDR3 is 13 amino acids. The V and J ends lost 6 bases and 0 bases respectively, with 9 bases between them. CDR1 and CDR2 from the germline V gene are MNHEY and SMNVEV (reference sequence). The chain's CDR3 is CASSSGASYEQYF. CDR3 DNA: TGTGCCAGCAGCAGTGGGGCCTCCTACGAGCAGTACTTC.

Of note for this clone: Other DNA sequences in the sample encode the same CDR3. This chain uses TRBV5-1 with TRBJ1-1, with D tentatively TRBD1 (5 bases). Trimming took 0 bases from V and 1 from J, leaving 7 bases between them. The V gene's germline CDR1 is SGHRS and CDR2 YFSETQ. CDR3 length: 14 residues. The CDR3 nucleotides are TGCGCCAGCAGCTTGGCCGGGGCGAACACTGAAGCTTTCTTT. This codes for CASSLAGANTEAFF.

This clone occurred once. The V gene is TRBV28, the J gene TRBJ2-5, with 9 bases lining up with TRBD1. Looked up from germline, CDR1 is MDHEN and CDR2 is SYDVKM. The V and J ends lost 9 bases and 5 bases, in that order; junction bases with no gene match: 7. The CDR3 runs to 13 residues. The CDR3 reads CASKQGAGETQYF. CDR3 in DNA: TGTGCCAGTAAACAGGGGGCGGGGGAGACCCAGTACTTC.

This chain links TRBV28 with TRBJ2-1; perhaps D is TRBD1 or TRBD2 (6 bases each). CDR1 MDHEN and CDR2 SYDVKM come from the germline V gene. This CDR3 is 15 amino acids long. Trimming cost V 6 bases and J 4 bases, with 16 bases left between them. The CDR3 DNA sequence: TGTGCCAGCAGCCCAGTGCAGGGGACTTACAATGAGCAGTTCTTC. As protein: CASSPVQGTYNEQFF.

The rearrangement joins TRBV27 to TRBJ2-7; D uncertain. The V end was cut by 5 bases, the J end by 2 bases, with 19 bases between. Germline lookup yields CDR1 MNHEY and CDR2 SMNVEV (reference sequence). This CDR3 has 16 residues. The CDR3 region is CASSPSTSGRAYEQYF. CDR3 DNA sequence: TGTGCCAGCAGTCCGTCCACCTCAGGTAGAGCCTACGAGCAGTACTTC.

This clone came up once. V usage is TRBV5-6 and J usage is TRBJ1-4; D call uncertain. Trimming pared 0 bases from V and 4 bases from J, leaving 13 bases between. This CDR3 is built from 16 residues. Germline values: CDR1 SGHDT, CDR2 YYEEEE. CDR3 residues: CASSLAHGNRNEKLFF. For the CDR3, the DNA is TGTGCCAGCAGCTTGGCCCACGGGAATCGTAATGAAAAACTGTTTTTT.

Concerning this clone: This sample also contains other DNA sequences that code for the same CDR3. The gene calls are TRBV5-4 and TRBJ2-7; no clear D gene. V dropped 0 bases and J dropped 3 bases, with 4 bases sitting between them. The V gene's germline CDR1 is SGHNT and CDR2 YYREEE (reference sequence). CDR3 size: 12 residues. DNA for the CDR3: TGTGCCAGCAGCTTGGGGAACTACGAGCAGTACTTC. It codes for CASSLGNYEQYF.

V gene TRBV4-1 combines with J gene TRBJ2-1; 7 bases fit TRBD1. Germline-derived CDR1 and CDR2 are MGHRA and YSYEKL. The CDR3 is 12 residues long. Trimming took 5 bases from V and 6 from J; bases not matched to a gene: 1. CDR3: CASSNRGNEQFF. The CDR3 coding sequence is TGCGCCAGCAGCAACAGGGGCAATGAGCAGTTCTTC.

This clone was seen a single time. J is TRBJ2-3 and V is TRBV2; TRBD2 aligns across 13 bases. The CDR3 sequence is 16 residues long. The germline CDR1 and CDR2 sequences are SNHLY and FYNNEI. V shed 5 bases and J 5 bases; nucleotides not matched to a gene: 7. The CDR3 DNA sequence: TGTGCCAGCAGTTTGACTAGCGGGAGGCCGAGAGATACGCAGTATTTT. Translation: CASSLTSGRPRDTQYF.

This clone was seen a single time. The CDR3 loop is CASSSSSPGLASEQYF. The DNA for the CDR3 is TGTGCCAGCAGTTCTTCTTCGCCGGGACTAGCCTCCGAGCAGTACTTC. V is TRBV27 and J is TRBJ2-7, with 9 bases fitting TRBD2. V dropped 4 bases and J dropped 6; count of bases not matched to a gene: 13. This CDR3 comprises 16 residues. CDR1 is MNHEY and CDR2 is SMNVEV in the germline V gene (reference sequence).

In regard to this clone: This sample includes further DNA sequences coding for the same CDR3. CDR3 nucleotide sequence: TGCGCCAGCAGCTCGGGACAGGGGTCCTACGAGCAGTACTTC. It translates to CASSSGQGSYEQYF. This chain joins TRBV5-1 and TRBJ2-7; 10 nucleotides align to TRBD1. The J segment lost 1 base and the V segment lost 3 bases, leaving 1 base of the junction unmatched. The CDR3 is 14 residues long. The V gene's germline CDR1 is SGHRS and CDR2 YFSETQ.

This rearrangement joins TRBV27 to TRBJ2-7, with TRBD2 matching 10 bases. The germline CDR1 and CDR2 sequences are MNHEY and SMNVEV (reference sequence). J lost 2 bases, V lost 0 bases, and 1 base had no gene match. The length of the CDR3 is 15 residues. The CDR3 sequence: CASSLSSGRPYEQYF. CDR3 bases: TGTGCCAGCAGTTTATCTAGCGGGAGGCCCTACGAGCAGTACTTC.

V and J are TRBV9 and TRBJ2-3; D gene unclear. Germline CDR1 SGDLS, CDR2 YYNGEE. V shed 1 base and J shed 6 bases, with 6 bases lying between them. The CDR3 totals 12 residues. CDR3 protein: CASSVRWDTQYF. The CDR3 coding sequence is TGTGCCAGCAGCGTACGGTGGGATACGCAGTATTTT.

This chain links TRBV6-5 with TRBJ2-5; D might be TRBD1 (5 bases). CDR1 and CDR2 from the germline V gene are MNHEY and SVGAGI. The CDR3 length is 14 residues. Trimming pared 2 bases from V and 4 bases from J, leaving 11 bases between. CDR3 nucleotide sequence: TGTGCCAGCAGTTACCAGGGTAGTACAGAGACCCAGTACTTC. It is translated as CASSYQGSTETQYF.